This TCR beta chain is drawn from a study of shared clonotypes between healthy human individuals. Study-wide context: The study enrolled two women and a few men aged 18 to 49.

Study results and limitations: Enrolling few donors narrowed the genetic and exposure-history diversity that was represented.

A word on this clone: The target antigen is unknown.

Trimming took 3 bases from V and 8 from J, leaving 17 bases between them. Germline lookup yields CDR1 SGDLS and CDR2 YYNGEE. The CDR3 has 15 amino acids. Clones were read by immunoSEQ multiplex PCR, and TCRdb kept only the in-frame ones, dropping some. The repertoire holds approximately 1.4 million clones, with 95% to 99% as singletons. The TCR originated in a man younger than 40 in good health. Sequencing input: naive CD4+ T cells sorted from blood. Subset defined: CD45RA+ positively selected. The chain is built from TRBV9 and TRBJ1-4; TRBD1 might be the D (6 bases). CDR3 protein: CASSADSSTWEKLFF. CDR3 coding DNA: TGTGCCAGCAGCGCGGACAGTTCGACGTGGGAAAAACTGTTTTTT.